What follows are 18 T cell receptor beta chains derived from one specimen sequenced in a study of CD8 T cells in Susac syndrome. Reverse transcription of 0.5 to 1 ug RNA was performed with random hexamers. TCRdb reanalysed the immunoSEQ multiplex PCR reads using MiXCR and keeps one entry per CDR3 protein. The sample carries around 270,000 distinct CDR3 sequences, about nine tenths recorded once. Sequenced sample: CD8+ T cells from PBMCs. These receptors were taken from a human donor with multiple sclerosis.

This clonotype was observed a single time. This chain links TRBV12-5 with TRBJ2-1, with TRBD2 matching over 10 bases. The CDR3 is 16 residues long. Trimming removed 4 bases from V and 4 bases from J; junction bases left unmatched: 7. CDR1 is LGHNT, CDR2 FRNRAP, per germline. The CDR3 coding sequence is TGTGCTAGTGGTTCCTCACTAGCGGGATGGTACAATGAGCAGTTCTTC. It yields the protein CASGSSLAGWYNEQFF.

The rearrangement uses TRBV28 and TRBJ2-7, with D perhaps assigned TRBD1 or TRBD2 (6 bases each). The CDR3 spans 13 residues. V dropped 7 bases and J dropped 6 bases, with 16 bases sitting between them. Germline lookup yields CDR1 MDHEN and CDR2 SYDVKM. CDR3 amino acids: CASITLRGGEQYF. The CDR3 DNA reads TGTGCCAGCATTACCCTCAGGGGAGGCGAGCAGTACTTC.

The chain couples TRBV29-1 to TRBJ1-2, with 7 bases that match TRBD1. This CDR3 is 14 amino acids long. The germline gives CDR1 SQVTM, CDR2 ANQGSEA. Trimming at V came to 3 bases and at J to 2 bases, leaving 6 bases not matched to a gene. The CDR3 is CSVESPQGNYGYTF. The CDR3 DNA follows: TGCAGCGTTGAGAGCCCACAGGGGAACTATGGCTACACCTTC.

This chain links TRBV7-2 with TRBJ1-1, with no clear D. Per the germline V gene, CDR1 is SGHTA and CDR2 is FQGNSA. The ends were cut back, 7 bases at V and 2 bases at J, with 14 bases in the middle. The length of the CDR3 is 14 residues. CDR3 loop: CASILYESNTEAFF. The CDR3 bases are TGTGCCAGCATCCTATATGAGTCTAACACTGAAGCTTTCTTT.

This rearrangement joins TRBV29-1 to TRBJ2-2, with D unresolved. V was clipped by 5 bases and J by 0 bases, with 13 bases between them. This CDR3 region has 15 residues. Germline V lookup: CDR1 SQVTM, CDR2 ANQGSEA. The DNA of the CDR3 is TGCAGCGTTACCAATGCAGGCACGAACACCGGGGAGCTGTTTTTT. Amino acid sequence: CSVTNAGTNTGELFF.

This chain joins TRBV7-2 and TRBJ2-3; maybe TRBD2 (5 bases). The germline V and J ends were trimmed by 1 base and 2 bases, with 10 bases remaining between them. The germline CDR1 and CDR2 sequences are SGHTA and FQGNSA. The CDR3 extends over 15 amino acids. The CDR3 is CASSLVPSHTDTQYF. CDR3 DNA sequence: TGTGCCAGCAGCTTAGTACCTAGCCACACAGATACGCAGTATTTT.

J is TRBJ2-7 and V is TRBV5-4; unclear D gene. The length of the CDR3 is 14 residues. Germline V gene lookup returns CDR1 SGHNT and CDR2 YYREEE (reference sequence). Trimming cost V 3 bases and J 4 bases, with 14 bases left between them. CDR3 in amino acids: CASSSRESLYEQYF. The CDR3 coding sequence is TGTGCCAGCAGCTCTCGCGAGAGCCTTTACGAGCAGTACTTC.

The J gene is TRBJ2-7, the V gene TRBV19; 10 nucleotides line up with TRBD2. The CDR3 spans 17 residues. The germline CDR1 and CDR2 sequences are LNHDA and SQIVND (reference sequence). V shed 5 bases and J 0 bases; nucleotides not matched to a gene: 10. The CDR3, as DNA: TGTGCCAGTAGTTGGAGTAGCGGGGGGAGAAGCTCCTACGAGCAGTACTTC. Translating it yields CASSWSSGGRSSYEQYF.

The rearrangement joins TRBV11-3 to TRBJ2-5, with TRBD1 as a possible D gene (5 bases). Deletions cut 5 bases from V and 1 base from J, with 8 bases between. Looked up from germline, CDR1 is SGHNT and CDR2 is YENEEA. The CDR3 is made up of 13 amino acids. In DNA form, the CDR3 reads TGTGCCAGCAGCACAAGGGGCCAAGAGACCCAGTACTTC. It is translated as CASSTRGQETQYF. Combining the CDR3 with reference TRBV11-3 and TRBJ2-5 gives the whole variable domain EAGVVQSPRYKIIEKKQPVAFWCNPISGHNTLYWYLQNLGQGPELLIRYENEEAVDDSQLPKDRFSAERLKGVDSTLKIQPAELGDSAVYLCASSTRGQETQYFGPGTRLLVL.

This clonotype appeared a few times. The V and J genes are TRBV6-1 and TRBJ2-5; D might be TRBD2 (5 bases). Trimming cost V 6 bases and J 0 bases, with 11 bases left between them. Germline CDR1 MNHNS, CDR2 SASEGT. CDR3 size: 14 residues. This CDR3 is CASSSGLNQETQYF. CDR3 nucleotides: TGTGCCAGCAGCTCCGGACTGAACCAAGAGACCCAGTACTTC.

The chain carries TRBV27 and TRBJ1-5; the D gene is possibly TRBD1 (5 bases). Between the trimmed V and J ends, which lost 5 bases and 1 base, there was a span of 18 bases. From germline, CDR1 is MNHEY and CDR2 SMNVEV (reference sequence). The CDR3 loop spans 17 amino acids. CDR3: CASSPGFGRDSNQPQHF. The CDR3 nucleotides are TGTGCCAGCAGTCCGGGATTTGGCCGGGACAGCAATCAGCCCCAGCATTTT.

The V gene is TRBV5-1, the J gene TRBJ2-1, with no clear D. The CDR3 contains 14 residues. Trimming shortened V by 0 bases and J by 2 bases, and 6 bases separated the two germline ends. Germline CDR1 SGHRS, CDR2 YFSETQ. CDR3 bases: TGCGCCAGCAGCTTGGGGGATCCCTACAATGAGCAGTTCTTC. It is translated as CASSLGDPYNEQFF.

The genes are TRBV11-2 and TRBJ2-2; D remains unclear. The CDR3 is made up of 14 amino acids. V lost 4 bases and J lost 4, with 10 bases in between. Germline V lookup: CDR1 SGHAT, CDR2 FQNNGV. CDR3: CASSSTPTTGELFF. CDR3 DNA: TGTGCCAGCAGCTCGACACCGACCACCGGGGAGCTGTTTTTT.

This chain links TRBV9 with TRBJ2-4; tentatively, D is TRBD1 (5 bases). There are 14 residues in the CDR3. Germline-derived CDR1 and CDR2 are SGDLS and YYNGEE. Trimming stripped 4 bases from V and 5 bases from J, with 13 bases between. The CDR3 region has the DNA TGTGCCAGCAGCCCCAGACAGATCGAAAACATTCAGTACTTC. Its translation: CASSPRQIENIQYF.

The genes are TRBV4-3 and TRBJ2-3; D is ambiguous. This CDR3 comprises 13 residues. Germline lookup yields CDR1 LGHNA and CDR2 YSLEER. Trimming took 0 bases from V and 4 from J, leaving 5 bases between them. The DNA for the CDR3 is TGCGCCAGCAGCCAAGATCGGTCAGATACGCAGTATTTT. Amino acids: CASSQDRSDTQYF.

This clonotype was seen a single time. The V gene is TRBV30, the J gene TRBJ2-2, with D maybe TRBD1 (6 bases). V was shortened by 0 bases and J by 1 base, with 9 bases between the two germline ends. There are 15 residues in the CDR3. Germline assignment: CDR1 GTSNPN and CDR2 SVGIG (reference sequence). Here the CDR3 DNA reads TGTGCCTGGAGTGTGTACAGGGTGAACACCGGGGAGCTGTTTTTT. It yields the protein CAWSVYRVNTGELFF.

This rearrangement joins TRBV27 to TRBJ2-7; D may correspond to TRBD1 or TRBD2 (5 bases each). CDR1 and CDR2 from the germline V gene are MNHEY and SMNVEV (reference sequence). Trimming removed 0 bases at V and 4 bases at J, with 19 bases between. The CDR3 sequence is 17 residues long. The CDR3 DNA reads as TGTGCCAGCAGTTTATCGTGGGTTGAGGGGTCAATGTACGAGCAGTACTTC. Its translation is CASSLSWVEGSMYEQYF.

The rearrangement uses TRBV2 and TRBJ2-5, with TRBD2 matching over 12 bases. The germline gives CDR1 SNHLY, CDR2 FYNNEI. The CDR3 covers 14 residues. The ends lost 6 bases at V and 5 bases at J; junction bases unmatched: 4. The CDR3: CASRVTSGSETQYF. The CDR3 DNA is TGTGCCAGCAGGGTGACTAGCGGGAGCGAGACCCAGTACTTC.